Sequencing of this T cell receptor (beta chain) was carried out in a study of T cell clonotyping in hematopoietic cell transplantation. Overall study results and limits: Graft donor and pretransplant recipient Inverse Simpson Index values predicted broader posttransplant TCR diversity. At the given depth, recipient repertoires were over 95% de novo clonotypes.

Note on this clone: As yet, its antigen is unknown.

Assay used: immunoSEQ multiplex PCR; TCRdb lists only in-frame clones, some missing. The sample has over 10,000 clones; approximately 80% are singletons. Regarding time point: recipient sample about 28 days before transplant, after cytoreduction. Recipients were bled about 28 days pretransplant and at posttransplant days 30, 100, 180. This specimen was peripheral blood mononuclear cells, taken before stem cell transplant. The origin of this receptor is a man aged 55 to 70 with acute myeloid leukemia. Some clones in this sample may be carry-over from other donors' samples.

CDR3 protein: CASSPKGPQHF. DNA for the CDR3: TGTGCCAGCAGTCCGAAGGGGCCCCAGCATTTT. The chain uses TRBV27 and TRBJ1-5; D gene unclear. This CDR3 region has 11 residues. Germline-derived CDR1 and CDR2 are MNHEY and SMNVEV (reference sequence). The germline V and J ends were trimmed by 5 bases and 9 bases, with 8 bases remaining between them.